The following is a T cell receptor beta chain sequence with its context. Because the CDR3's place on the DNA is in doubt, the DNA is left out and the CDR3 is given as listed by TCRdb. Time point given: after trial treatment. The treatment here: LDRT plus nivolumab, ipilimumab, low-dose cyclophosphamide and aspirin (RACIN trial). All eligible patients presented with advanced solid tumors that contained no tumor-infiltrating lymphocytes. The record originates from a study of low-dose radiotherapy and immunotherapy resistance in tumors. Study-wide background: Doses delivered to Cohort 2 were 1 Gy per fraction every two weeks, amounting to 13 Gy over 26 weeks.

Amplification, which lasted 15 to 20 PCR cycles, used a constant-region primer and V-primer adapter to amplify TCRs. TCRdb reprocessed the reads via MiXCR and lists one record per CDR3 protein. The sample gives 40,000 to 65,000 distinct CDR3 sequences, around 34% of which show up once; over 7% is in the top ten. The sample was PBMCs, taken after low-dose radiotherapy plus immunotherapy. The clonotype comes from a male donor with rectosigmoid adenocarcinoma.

The CDR3 protein is CASSVRDWEKLFFFFF. The chain joins TRBV9 to TRBJ1-4. Germline V lookup: CDR1 SGDLS, CDR2 YYNGEE. The CDR3 numbers 16 amino acids, ends counted.